The next 17 T cell receptor beta chains were all read from a single sample in a study of beta chain features in type 1 diabetes. Findings and limits, study-wide: Among patients with Type 1 diabetes, TCRB CDR3s were moderately but significantly shorter in every one of the four CD4+ subsets.

The whole isolated RNA underwent reverse transcription, so sequencing captured expressed TCRB transcripts. Here immunoSEQ multiplex PCR was the method, and the copy in TCRdb shows in-frame clones only, minus some. The sample lists over 25,000 clones, roughly half occurring once. These receptors are not linked to any known antigen. The sample taken for sequencing was stem cell memory CD4+ T cells from blood. The receptors originated from a man aged 30 to 45 with type 1 diabetes.

The chain recombines TRBV7-9 with TRBJ2-3; D is possibly TRBD2 (6 bases). The CDR3 covers 17 residues. V was trimmed by 4 bases and J by 0 bases, leaving 17 bases between them. Germline V CDR1 and CDR2: SEHNR, FQNEAQ (reference sequence). In DNA form, the CDR3 reads TGTGCCAGCAGCTCAACCCACAGACTAGGTAGCACAGATACGCAGTATTTT. This codes for CASSSTHRLGSTDTQYF.

The chain employs TRBV11-2 and TRBJ2-3; 14 nucleotides agree with TRBD2. Germline CDR1 reads SGHAT; CDR2 reads FQNNGV. This CDR3 comprises 16 residues. V shed 3 bases and J 3 bases; nucleotides not matched to a gene: 2. The DNA for the CDR3 is TGTGCCAGCAGCTTCGGGACTAGCGGGAGTACAGATACGCAGTATTTT. It specifies CASSFGTSGSTDTQYF. Combining the CDR3 with reference TRBV11-2 and TRBJ2-3 gives the whole variable domain EAGVAQSPRYKIIEKRQSVAFWCNPISGHATLYWYQQILGQGPKLLIQFQNNGVVDDSQLPKDRFSAERLKGVDSTLKIQPAKLEDSAVYLCASSFGTSGSTDTQYFGPGTRLTVL.

The chain employs TRBV5-1 and TRBJ2-4, with 11 bases that match TRBD1. This CDR3 is built from 13 residues. J gave up 8 bases and V 5 bases, and 3 bases lay outside the gene matches. The germline gives CDR1 SGHRS, CDR2 YFSETQ. CDR3 DNA sequence: TGCGCCAGCAGGCCGGGACAGGGGGACATTCAGTACTTC. Translation: CASRPGQGDIQYF. The variable domain in full, completed from reference TRBV5-1 and TRBJ2-4, reads KAGVTQTPRYLIKTRGQQVTLSCSPISGHRSVSWYQQTPGQGLQFLFEYFSETQRNKGNFPGRFSGRQFSNSRSEMNVSTLELGDSALYLCASRPGQGDIQYFGAGTRLSVL.

This chain connects TRBV10-1 to TRBJ1-4; TRBD1 is a possible D gene (5 bases). From germline, CDR1 is WNHNN and CDR2 SYGVQD (reference sequence). V was pared by 4 bases and J by 8 bases, with 14 bases between. The CDR3 has 14 amino acids. CDR3 amino acids: CASSGTPLGEKLFF. The DNA of the CDR3 is TGCGCCAGCAGTGGGACACCTCTCGGGGAAAAACTGTTTTTT.

The gene calls are TRBV11-2 and TRBJ2-3; 9 bases agree with TRBD2. This CDR3 region has 16 residues. V shed 5 bases, J shed 1 base, and the junction held 7 bases outside the gene matches. The germline CDR1 and CDR2 sequences are SGHAT and FQNNGV. The CDR3 spells CASSPDERGGTDTQYF. DNA for the CDR3: TGTGCCAGCAGCCCAGACGAGCGGGGGGGCACAGATACGCAGTATTTT.

CDR3 amino acids: CASRAGGTGINYGYTF. The DNA for the CDR3 is TGTGCCAGCAGGGCGGGCGGGACAGGAATCAACTATGGCTACACCTTC. The V and J genes are TRBV5-4 and TRBJ1-2, with 8 bases matching TRBD1. Trimming at V came to 5 bases and at J to 2 bases, leaving 11 bases not matched to a gene. Germline V gene data show CDR1 as SGHNT and CDR2 as YYREEE (reference sequence). The CDR3 is made up of 16 amino acids. Based on the CDR3 plus reference TRBV5-4 and TRBJ1-2, the full variable domain is ETGVTQSPTHLIKTRGQQVTLRCSSQSGHNTVSWYQQALGQGPQFIFQYYREEENGRGNFPPRFSGLQFPNYSSELNVNALELDDSALYLCASRAGGTGINYGYTFGSGTRLTVV.

The chain combines TRBV4-1 with TRBJ2-3; D may be TRBD1 (6 bases). The germline CDR1 and CDR2 sequences are MGHRA and YSYEKL. Trimming took 0 bases from V and 1 from J, leaving 11 bases between them. CDR3 size: 16 residues. The chain's CDR3 is CASSQEGGLGTDTQYF. The CDR3 region has the DNA TGCGCCAGCAGCCAAGAAGGGGGTCTGGGCACAGATACGCAGTATTTT.

This clone showed up just a few times. The chain uses TRBV11-3 and TRBJ2-3, with 11 bases matching TRBD2. This CDR3 is 15 amino acids long. Germline CDR1 and CDR2: SGHNT and YENEEA. Trimming at V came to 5 bases and at J to 7 bases, leaving 8 bases not matched to a gene. The CDR3 is CASSQTSGSFNTQYF. In DNA, the CDR3 is TGTGCCAGCAGCCAAACTAGCGGGAGTTTCAATACGCAGTATTTT.

The rearrangement joins TRBV19 to TRBJ2-7, with TRBD2 matching over 8 bases. J gave up 3 bases and V 2 bases, and 6 bases lay outside the gene matches. CDR1 and CDR2 from the germline V gene are LNHDA and SQIVND (reference sequence). This CDR3 has 15 amino acids. The CDR3 DNA reads TGTGCCAGTAGTATAACTGCGGGGGGAATCTACGAGCAGTACTTC. It translates to CASSITAGGIYEQYF. Supplemented by reference TRBV19 and TRBJ2-7, the full variable domain reads DGGITQSPKYLFRKEGQNVTLSCEQNLNHDAMYWYRQDPGQGLRLIYYSQIVNDFQKGDIAEGYSVSREKKESFPLTVTSAQKNPTAFYLCASSITAGGIYEQYFGPGTRLTVT.

The V and J genes are TRBV2 and TRBJ2-1; D is perhaps TRBD1 (6 bases). V gave up 4 bases and J gave up 9 bases, with 7 bases separating them. Germline V CDR1 and CDR2: SNHLY, FYNNEI. The CDR3 is 11 amino acids. The CDR3 reads CASSGRGEQFF. In DNA form, the CDR3 reads TGTGCCAGCAGTGGCAGGGGTGAGCAGTTCTTC.

The CDR3: CASSYAHGETDTQYF. CDR3 bases: TGTGCCAGCAGTTACGCCCACGGGGAGACAGATACGCAGTATTTT. V usage is TRBV6-5 and J usage is TRBJ2-3; D possibly corresponds to TRBD2 (5 bases). This CDR3 has 15 amino acids. V lost 2 bases to trimming and J lost 3 bases, with 12 bases between them. Germline values: CDR1 MNHEY, CDR2 SVGAGI.

V gene TRBV7-9 combines with J gene TRBJ1-1; perhaps TRBD1 as D (6 bases). This CDR3 contains 16 residues. V lost 1 base, J lost 1 base, and 13 bases lay in between. From germline, CDR1 is SEHNR and CDR2 FQNEAQ (reference sequence). The CDR3 region has the DNA TGTGCCAGCAGCTTAGGGTCAGGGGCCCCGAACACTGAAGCTTTCTTT. This gives the protein CASSLGSGAPNTEAFF.

The DNA of the CDR3 is TGTGCCAGCTCGCCCCATACCGGGACAGGGCCAGATACGCAGTATTTT. Protein product: CASSPHTGTGPDTQYF. The chain recombines TRBV25-1 with TRBJ2-3; 9 positions match TRBD1. This CDR3 is 16 amino acids long. J was trimmed by 4 bases and V by 8 bases; bases with no gene match: 13. CDR1 and CDR2 (germline): MGHDK, SYGVNS. Looking up the rest from reference TRBV25-1 and TRBJ2-3 gives the full variable domain: EADIYQTPRYLVIGTGKKITLECSQTMGHDKMYWYQQDPGMELHLIHYSYGVNSTEKGDLSSESTVSRIRTEHFPLTLESARPSHTSQYLCASSPHTGTGPDTQYFGPGTRLTVL.

The sample holds a few counts of this clone. V usage is TRBV5-4 and J usage is TRBJ2-1; possible D gene TRBD1, 6 bases. Trimming pared 5 bases from V and 7 bases from J, leaving 13 bases between. The CDR3 covers 13 residues. Germline V lookup: CDR1 SGHNT, CDR2 YYREEE (reference sequence). The CDR3 DNA reads TGTGCCAGCAGTCCCGGACAGATTAATGAGCAGTTCTTC. Translated: CASSPGQINEQFF.

This clone turned up a few times. The rearrangement links TRBV5-6 to TRBJ1-5; no reliable D call. The CDR3 is made up of 14 amino acids. Germline-derived CDR1 and CDR2 are SGHDT and YYEEEE. V was clipped by 0 bases and J by 6 bases, with 10 bases between them. As DNA, the CDR3 is TGTGCCAGCAGCTTGGTGGCAAGCGGTCAGCCCCAGCATTTT. Its protein product is CASSLVASGQPQHF.

This clone appeared a few times. V and J are TRBV7-9 and TRBJ2-3; D possibly corresponds to TRBD2 (7 bases). The V gene lost 5 bases and the J gene lost 4 bases, with 19 bases spanning the gap. The CDR3 sequence is 16 residues long. Germline CDR1 SEHNR, CDR2 FQNEAQ (reference sequence). The CDR3 DNA sequence: TGTGCCAGCAGCCCCTATGTAGGGGGGGGCTCAGATACGCAGTATTTT. Encoded protein: CASSPYVGGGSDTQYF.

The chain uses TRBV14 and TRBJ2-1, with D unresolved. The CDR3 totals 15 residues. With 1 base removed from V and 3 bases from J, the gap between germline ends came to 10 bases. Germline values: CDR1 SGHDN, CDR2 FVKESK. CDR3 residues: CASSQGQIFYNEQFF. Here the CDR3 DNA reads TGTGCCAGCAGCCAAGGGCAGATTTTCTACAATGAGCAGTTCTTC.